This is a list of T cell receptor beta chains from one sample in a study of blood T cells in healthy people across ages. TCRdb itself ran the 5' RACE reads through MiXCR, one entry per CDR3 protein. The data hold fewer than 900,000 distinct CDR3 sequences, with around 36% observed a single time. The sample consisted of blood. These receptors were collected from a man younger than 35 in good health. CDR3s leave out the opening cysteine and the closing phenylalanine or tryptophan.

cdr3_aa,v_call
ASSIGPGTYNEQF,TRBV19
ASSPTGTGSPLH,TRBV27
ASSLGLRGYT,TRBV5-6
ASSLPTPNSPLH,TRBV7-6
ASSQIQGNQKRRNSPLH,TRBV14
ASSRGQLSTGELF,TRBV12-3/TRBV12-4
ASSQDPGFRGYT,TRBV4-3
ASSLKAGQGAF,TRBV5-6
ASSLVATGPQF,TRBV7-8
SARERLAGDTDTQY,TRBV20-1
ASSLAGTSGGLHEQF,TRBV7-2
AISEFQTSGPKLSSYNEQF,TRBV10-3
ASSQARTGGNTEAF,TRBV4-1
ASSSQTGENTEAF,TRBV7-2
ASSVEAGGQETQY,TRBV9
ASSYPEGFEQF,TRBV6-6
ASSATGSGANVLT,TRBV2
ASSTLTSGYNEQF,TRBV5-1
ASSLMITSGGPIAKNIQY,TRBV5-1
ASSRRGQTFQETQY,TRBV4-1
ASSQHRGAEQY,TRBV4-3
ASSLDRGRGNEQF,TRBV7-2
VSLGRFAEAF,TRBV6-2/TRBV6-3
ASRLDYEQY,TRBV2
ASSLVVKNEQF,TRBV7-2
ASSQRTNPQETQY,TRBV4-1
ASSLEAGPDTQY,TRBV7-2
ASSQEASGSAYNEQF,TRBV4-2
ASSKPSGGAGDTQY,TRBV2
ASSSSLMDGDTDTQY,TRBV7-9
ASSVDSGTPNEKLF,TRBV9
ASSPPGQGEKLF,TRBV6-5
ASSLVDQQY,TRBV7-2
ASSPSGWVMGNEQF,TRBV12-3/TRBV12-4
ASTAGSQGGETQY,TRBV12-3/TRBV12-4
ASRQGQGASYNEQF,TRBV19
ASSYRTLRYNEQY,TRBV6-6